A single sample gave rise to the 26 T cell receptor beta chains below, sequenced in a study of CD8 T cells in ankylosing spondylitis. Study-wide results and limits: What appeared characteristic of ankylosing spondylitis blood was a TCR beta motif of about eight highly homologous variants.

TCRdb redid the calling of the 5' RACE reads with MiXCR, one entry per CDR3 protein. The sample holds hundreds of thousands of distinct CDR3 sequences, approximately 10% seen once. These receptors have no known antigen. Sequenced sample: blood, either unsorted or a sorted T cell fraction (not recorded which). The receptors were gathered from a male donor with ankylosing spondylitis.

At least ten counts were recorded for this clonotype. The genes are TRBV7-3 and TRBJ1-1; D gene uncertain. The CDR3 sequence is 14 residues long. V lost 1 base and J lost 1, with 7 bases in between. Germline CDR1 is SGHTA and CDR2 is FQGTGA. CDR3: CASSLIGGNTEAFF. DNA for the CDR3: TGTGCCAGCAGCTTAATAGGTGGGAACACTGAAGCTTTCTTT.

This clonotype was counted many times. The rearrangement links TRBV20-1 to TRBJ2-5, with D unclear. V was cut by 1 base and J by 0 bases, with 3 bases left in between. Germline CDR1 is DFQATT and CDR2 is SNEGSKA (reference sequence). The CDR3 loop spans 12 amino acids. CDR3 DNA sequence: TGCAGTGCTAGAGTCCACCAAGAGACCCAGTACTTC. It codes for CSARVHQETQYF.

The chain links TRBV4-3 to TRBJ2-3; TRBD2 might be the D (6 bases). The V gene's germline CDR1 is LGHNA and CDR2 YSLEER. The CDR3 has 17 residues. V lost 4 bases and J lost 1, with 18 bases in between. The DNA for the CDR3 is TGCGCCAGCAGCCCCTTCTTGGGGGGTACAGGCACAGATACGCAGTATTTT. This encodes CASSPFLGGTGTDTQYF.

This clonotype was seen a handful of times. The chain combines TRBV6-2 or TRBV6-3 with TRBJ2-7; TRBD1 aligns across 7 bases. From germline, CDR1 is MNHEY and CDR2 SVGEGT. After removal of 6 bases from V and 4 bases from J, the junction contained 9 bases not matched to a gene. The CDR3 contains 14 residues. In DNA form, the CDR3 reads TGTGCCAGCAGGCCACCGGGGACAGCGTACGAGCAGTACTTC. Its protein product is CASRPPGTAYEQYF.

The chain recombines TRBV9 with TRBJ2-3; 11 nucleotides agree with TRBD2. The germline CDR1 and CDR2 sequences are SGDLS and YYNGEE. The CDR3 loop spans 15 amino acids. V shed 1 base and J 8 bases; nucleotides not matched to a gene: 6. The CDR3 DNA reads TGTGCCAGCAGCGTATTTAGCGGGGGGGTCGGTACGCAGTATTTT. The encoded protein is CASSVFSGGVGTQYF.

The sample holds a few counts of this clonotype. The J gene is TRBJ2-1, the V gene TRBV5-1, with TRBD2 identical over 7 bases. With 0 bases clipped from V and 9 bases from J, the junction kept 12 bases outside the gene matches. This CDR3 is built from 16 residues. Germline lookup yields CDR1 SGHRS and CDR2 YFSETQ. Written as DNA, the CDR3 is TGCGCCAGCAGCTTGGTAAGCCGACCTAGCGGAGGTGAGCAGTTCTTC. It specifies CASSLVSRPSGGEQFF.

The gene calls are TRBV5-1 and TRBJ2-7; no clear D gene. V was trimmed by 4 bases and J by 5 bases, leaving 16 bases between them. Germline loops: CDR1 SGHRS, CDR2 YFSETQ. This CDR3 has 14 amino acids. The CDR3: CASSPRGSLNEQYF. The CDR3 bases are TGCGCCAGCAGCCCCCGAGGTTCGCTCAACGAGCAGTACTTC.

This clonotype was seen only a few times. V is TRBV6-1 and J is TRBJ1-2; tentative D call: TRBD1 (5 bases). The CDR3 has 13 amino acids. With 5 bases removed from V and 2 bases from J, the gap between germline ends came to 9 bases. Germline CDR1 MNHNS, CDR2 SASEGT. Here the CDR3 DNA reads TGTGCCAGCAGTCAAAAGGGGAACTATGGCTACACCTTC. Translating it yields CASSQKGNYGYTF.

This clonotype was detected a few times. This chain connects TRBV6-6 to TRBJ2-7; D is ambiguous. V lost 0 bases to trimming and J lost 4 bases, with 7 bases between them. CDR1 MNHNY and CDR2 SVGAGI come from the germline V gene (reference sequence). This CDR3 contains 13 residues. The CDR3 DNA is TGTGCCAGCAGTTACTCGAAGCTGTACGAGCAGTACTTC. Its protein product is CASSYSKLYEQYF.

This clonotype was counted between two and nine times. The rearrangement uses TRBV10-3 and TRBJ1-2; D ambiguous. Per germline, CDR1 ENHRY and CDR2 SYGVKD. The CDR3 is made up of 14 amino acids. Trimming removed 1 base at V and 4 bases at J, with 10 bases between. The CDR3 DNA follows: TGTGCCATCAGTGAGTTCCAGGATTCCTATGGCTACACCTTC. This sequence encodes CAISEFQDSYGYTF.

This clonotype was recorded at least ten times. The rearrangement joins TRBV29-1 to TRBJ1-2; the D is unclear. Germline assignment: CDR1 SQVTM and CDR2 ANQGSEA. The CDR3 is 14 amino acids. Deletions cut 0 bases from V and 4 bases from J, with 12 bases between. The CDR3 spells CSVEDLGRSYGYTF. In nucleotides, the CDR3 is TGCAGCGTTGAAGACCTTGGACGGAGCTATGGCTACACCTTC.

This clonotype has at least ten counts. The genes are TRBV20-1 and TRBJ2-3; tentatively, D is TRBD1 or TRBD2 (6 bases each). The CDR3 is made up of 15 amino acids. V was clipped by 6 bases and J by 4 bases, with 20 bases between them. Germline assignment: CDR1 DFQATT and CDR2 SNEGSKA (reference sequence). This CDR3 reads CSARGDPAGPDTQYF. CDR3 nucleotide sequence: TGCAGTGCAAGGGGGGACCCCGCGGGACCAGATACGCAGTATTTT.

The sample holds many counts of this clonotype. The chain has TRBV10-3 and TRBJ2-7, with TRBD2 matching 9 bases. Germline assignment: CDR1 ENHRY and CDR2 SYGVKD. The CDR3 covers 14 residues. J lost 4 bases, V lost 4 bases, and 5 bases had no gene match. The CDR3 nucleotides read TGTGCCATCAGTGCGTCTAGCGGGACTTACGAGCAGTACTTC. This translates into CAISASSGTYEQYF.

This clonotype was detected many times. The chain links TRBV12-3 or TRBV12-4 to TRBJ1-6; D gene uncertain. V lost 8 bases and J 5 bases, leaving 13 bases between the germline ends. CDR3 length: 14 amino acids. CDR3 protein: CASAPWVNNSPLHF. CDR3 DNA sequence: TGTGCCAGCGCCCCGTGGGTCAATAATTCACCCCTCCACTTT.

This clonotype turned up a few times. The J gene is TRBJ2-3, the V gene TRBV10-3; D is possibly TRBD2 (5 bases). Deletions cut 4 bases from V and 7 bases from J, with 15 bases between. This CDR3 is built from 14 residues. Germline V gene data show CDR1 as ENHRY and CDR2 as SYGVKD. CDR3 DNA: TGTGCCATCAGTGGGACTTCCCCCTTCAATACGCAGTATTTT. This encodes CAISGTSPFNTQYF.

Comment on this clonotype: This may stem from a read error, because a much larger clone lies one nucleotide away. The rearrangement uses TRBV29-1 and TRBJ2-2, with a possible D match to TRBD1 (5 bases). CDR1 is SQVTM, CDR2 ANQGSEA, per germline. V was pared by 3 bases and J by 6 bases, with 11 bases between. The CDR3 loop spans 13 amino acids. This CDR3 is CSVEVQDAGELFF. Written as DNA, the CDR3 is TGCAGCGTTGAGGTACAGGACGCCGGGGAGCTGTTTTTT.

This clonotype was picked up many times. The chain couples TRBV4-3 to TRBJ2-1; D is possibly TRBD2 (6 bases). The CDR3 runs to 16 residues. Deletions cut 1 base from V and 5 bases from J, with 15 bases between. Germline-derived CDR1 and CDR2 are LGHNA and YSLEER. In DNA form, the CDR3 reads TGCGCCAGCAGCCAAGTGAGGGGACTCCTAGACAATGAGCAGTTCTTC. Translating gives CASSQVRGLLDNEQFF.

Here the CDR3 reads CSARSPTGQGAPQHF. The DNA for the CDR3 is TGCAGTGCTAGATCTCCTACGGGTCAGGGAGCGCCCCAGCATTTT. The rearrangement joins TRBV20-1 to TRBJ1-5; weak D call: TRBD1 (5 bases). Germline V lookup: CDR1 DFQATT, CDR2 SNEGSKA (reference sequence). This CDR3 is built from 15 residues. The V gene lost 2 bases and the J gene lost 9 bases, with 20 bases spanning the gap.

The V and J genes are TRBV2 and TRBJ1-5; 10 bases are a match to TRBD1. CDR1 is SNHLY and CDR2 is FYNNEI in the germline V gene. The V and J ends lost 5 bases and 1 base, in that order; junction bases with no gene match: 5. The CDR3 contains 16 residues. The chain's CDR3 is CASSRGTGASNQPQHF. The CDR3 bases are TGTGCCAGCAGTCGCGGGACAGGGGCCAGCAATCAGCCCCAGCATTTT. Combining the CDR3 with reference TRBV2 and TRBJ1-5 gives the whole variable domain EPEVTQTPSHQVTQMGQEVILRCVPISNHLYFYWYRQILGQKVEFLVSFYNNEISEKSEIFDDQFSVERPDGSNFTLKIRSTKLEDSAMYFCASSRGTGASNQPQHFGDGTRLSIL.

This clonotype was counted between two and nine times. The CDR3 coding sequence is TGTGCCAGCAGCTTTACACGGAGATACGAGCAGTACTTC. Protein: CASSFTRRYEQYF. The chain is built from TRBV27 and TRBJ2-7; no reliable D call. This CDR3 is built from 13 residues. Germline V gene lookup returns CDR1 MNHEY and CDR2 SMNVEV (reference sequence). V was shortened by 6 bases and J by 4 bases, with 13 bases between the two germline ends.

The chain combines TRBV28 with TRBJ1-5, with D unresolved. V gave up 6 bases and J gave up 3 bases, with 6 bases separating them. This CDR3 contains 12 residues. Germline V gives CDR1 MDHEN, CDR2 SYDVKM. The CDR3 sequence is CASSRFNQPQHF. CDR3 in DNA: TGTGCCAGCAGCCGGTTCAATCAGCCCCAGCATTTT.

This clonotype was seen a few times. The chain uses TRBV2 and TRBJ2-5; 10 nucleotides agree with TRBD2. V lost 5 bases to trimming and J lost 13 bases; unmatched junction nucleotides: 13. This CDR3 has 14 amino acids. Germline lookup yields CDR1 SNHLY and CDR2 FYNNEI. The CDR3, as DNA: TGTGCCAGCAGTACTTCCCGGACTAGCGGCATGGGGTACTTC. Translating it yields CASSTSRTSGMGYF.

This sequence joins TRBV12-3 or TRBV12-4 and TRBJ1-6; a possible D gene is TRBD1 (6 bases). The CDR3 loop spans 15 amino acids. Trimming cost V 6 bases and J 9 bases, with 18 bases left between them. This CDR3 reads CASRLTGVPGSPLHF. The CDR3 DNA sequence: TGTGCCAGCAGGCTGACAGGAGTCCCAGGTTCACCCCTCCACTTT.

This clonotype showed up just a few times. The rearrangement joins TRBV5-1 to TRBJ2-7; D perhaps matches TRBD1 (8 bases). Trimming took off 3 bases at V and 6 bases at J, with 19 bases between the two ends. The CDR3 contains 15 residues. Germline V gives CDR1 SGHRS, CDR2 YFSETQ. The CDR3 sequence: CASSWGGTGSAEQYF. CDR3 DNA sequence: TGCGCCAGCAGCTGGGGGGGGACAGGCTCGGCCGAGCAGTACTTC.

This clonotype was observed a handful of times. The rearrangement joins TRBV4-2 to TRBJ2-7; D perhaps matches TRBD1 (6 bases). The germline V and J ends were trimmed by 3 bases and 0 bases, with 15 bases remaining between them. CDR3 length equals 16 residues. CDR1 and CDR2 from the germline V gene are LGHNA and YNFKEQ. Here the CDR3 DNA reads TGTGCCAGCAGCCATTCTGGGGGCCAATCCTCCTACGAGCAGTACTTC. Translated, it gives CASSHSGGQSSYEQYF.

This chain connects TRBV20-1 to TRBJ2-7; the D gene is possibly TRBD2 (6 bases). Germline loops: CDR1 DFQATT, CDR2 SNEGSKA (reference sequence). The CDR3 covers 13 residues. Trimming took off 8 bases at V and 0 bases at J, with 14 bases between the two ends. CDR3 bases: TGCAGTCTTTTCCGGGACTCCTCCTACGAGCAGTACTTC. Translating it yields CSLFRDSSYEQYF.